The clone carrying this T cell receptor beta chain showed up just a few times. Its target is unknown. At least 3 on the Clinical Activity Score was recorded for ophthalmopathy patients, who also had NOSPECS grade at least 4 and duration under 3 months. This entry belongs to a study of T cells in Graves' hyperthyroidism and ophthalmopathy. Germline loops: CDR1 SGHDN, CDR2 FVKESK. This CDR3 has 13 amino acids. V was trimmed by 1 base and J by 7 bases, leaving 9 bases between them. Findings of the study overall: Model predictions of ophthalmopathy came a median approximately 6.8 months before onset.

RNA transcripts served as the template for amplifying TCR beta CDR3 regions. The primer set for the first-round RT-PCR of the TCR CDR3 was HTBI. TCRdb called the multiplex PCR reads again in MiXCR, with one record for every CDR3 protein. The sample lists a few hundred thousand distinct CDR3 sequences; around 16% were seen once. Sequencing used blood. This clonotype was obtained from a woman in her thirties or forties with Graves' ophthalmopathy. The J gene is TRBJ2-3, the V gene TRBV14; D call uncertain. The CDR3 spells CASSQVTDYTQYF. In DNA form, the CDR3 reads TGTGCCAGCAGCCAAGTCACGGATTATACGCAGTATTTT.